Presented here are 21 T cell receptor beta chains from one specimen sequenced in a study of T cell changes during pregnancy in multiple sclerosis. Method: immunoSEQ multiplex PCR; TCRdb's copy keeps in-frame clones and lacks some. The sample comprises about 49,000 clones, roughly 94% of which are singletons, and around 5.5% rests with the top ten. Source: CD8+ T cells from peripheral blood mononuclear cells, taken before pregnancy. The source of these receptors is a female donor with multiple sclerosis, enrolled in a pregnancy study.

V usage is TRBV19 and J usage is TRBJ1-4, with TRBD1 identical over 9 bases. V shed 6 bases, J shed 6 bases, and the junction held 5 bases outside the gene matches. Germline V gene data show CDR1 as LNHDA and CDR2 as SQIVND (reference sequence). The CDR3 has 14 residues. CDR3 loop: CASRLDRGDEKLFF. The CDR3 coding sequence is TGTGCCAGTAGACTGGACAGGGGTGATGAAAAACTGTTTTTT.

The V call is TRBV28, the J call TRBJ2-1; TRBD2 agrees at 10 bases. V lost 5 bases, J lost 6 bases, and 10 bases stayed unmatched. Germline CDR1 MDHEN, CDR2 SYDVKM. The CDR3 is 16 amino acids. The CDR3 spells CASSAPGLANLNEQFF. CDR3 nucleotide sequence: TGTGCCAGCAGTGCGCCGGGACTAGCGAATCTCAATGAGCAGTTCTTC.

V and J are TRBV28 and TRBJ2-7; 8 bases are shared with TRBD1. The CDR3 totals 15 residues. CDR1 and CDR2 from the germline V gene are MDHEN and SYDVKM. V shed 6 bases and J 6 bases; nucleotides not matched to a gene: 13. DNA for the CDR3: TGTGCCAGCAGGAGATCCGGGACAGGTCTGGGCGAGCAGTACTTC. Protein: CASRRSGTGLGEQYF. The full variable domain, completed using reference TRBV28 and TRBJ2-7, is DVKVTQSSRYLVKRTGEKVFLECVQDMDHENMFWYRQDPGLGLRLIYFSYDVKMKEKGDIPEGYSVSREKKERFSLILESASTNQTSMYLCASRRSGTGLGEQYFGPGTRLTVT.

CDR3 bases: TGTGCCACCAGCATCAACAGGAATCAGCCCCAGCATTTT. Its protein product is CATSINRNQPQHF. V and J are TRBV15 and TRBJ1-5; D possibly corresponds to TRBD1 (5 bases). Per germline, CDR1 LNHNV and CDR2 YYDKDF (reference sequence). There are 13 residues in the CDR3. V was trimmed by 4 bases and J by 4 bases, leaving 8 bases between them.

The chain carries TRBV5-6 and TRBJ1-3; the D gene is possibly TRBD1 (5 bases). Per germline, CDR1 SGHDT and CDR2 YYEEEE. The CDR3 covers 14 residues. V lost 2 bases to trimming and J lost 4 bases, with 10 bases between them. The CDR3 is CASSFWGSGNTIYF. The CDR3 DNA is TGTGCCAGCAGCTTTTGGGGCTCCGGAAACACCATATATTTT.

This chain links TRBV6-4 with TRBJ2-1; 7 bases fit TRBD1. Per germline, CDR1 MRHNA and CDR2 SNTAGT. The junction had 2 bases not matched to a gene; V was cut back by 0 bases and J by 6 bases. The CDR3 has 14 amino acids. CDR3 sequence (DNA): TGTGCCAGCAGTGACTCGGCAGGGGGCAATGAGCAGTTCTTC. Translating it yields CASSDSAGGNEQFF.

V and J are TRBV9 and TRBJ1-2; possible D gene TRBD1, 6 bases. CDR1 and CDR2 from the germline V gene are SGDLS and YYNGEE. V shed 3 bases and J shed 7 bases, with 7 bases lying between them. This CDR3 is 11 amino acids long. The CDR3 protein is CASSARGGYTF. The CDR3 nucleotides read TGTGCCAGCAGCGCCAGGGGTGGCTACACCTTC.

V is TRBV12-5 and J is TRBJ1-2, with a possible D match to TRBD1 (6 bases). CDR3 length: 22 amino acids. V lost 2 bases, J lost 0 bases, and 31 bases lay in between. Looked up from germline, CDR1 is LGHNT and CDR2 is FRNRAP. The CDR3 reads CASGLPTVLKQGPMYANYGYTF. CDR3 nucleotide sequence: TGTGCTAGTGGTTTGCCTACGGTCCTGAAACAGGGCCCCATGTACGCTAACTATGGCTACACCTTC.

The chain links TRBV19 to TRBJ2-1, with D maybe TRBD1 (6 bases). Trimming removed 5 bases from V and 3 bases from J, with 17 bases in between. The germline V gene has CDR1 LNHDA and CDR2 SQIVND (reference sequence). The CDR3 contains 16 residues. CDR3 sequence (DNA): TGTGCCAGTAGTTCATACAGGGCAGGCCTCTACAATGAGCAGTTCTTC. Translation: CASSSYRAGLYNEQFF.

This clone was seen only once. This rearrangement joins TRBV28 to TRBJ1-4, with 10 bases aligning to TRBD1. Per the germline V gene, CDR1 is MDHEN and CDR2 is SYDVKM. The CDR3 runs to 15 residues. J lost 6 bases, V lost 6 bases, and 7 bases had no gene match. DNA of the CDR3: TGTGCCAGCAGCACGACCGGGACAGGGGATGAAAAACTGTTTTTT. It codes for CASSTTGTGDEKLFF.

This chain joins TRBV19 and TRBJ2-1; 10 nucleotides align to TRBD2. This CDR3 has 15 residues. V dropped 3 bases and J dropped 5; count of bases not matched to a gene: 4. The germline gives CDR1 LNHDA, CDR2 SQIVND (reference sequence). CDR3 coding DNA: TGTGCCAGTAGTATGGTAGCGGGGGGCGACAATGAGCAGTTCTTC. Amino acids: CASSMVAGGDNEQFF.

The table lists this clone with a few counts. The V and J genes are TRBV7-9 and TRBJ1-2; D gene uncertain. V was clipped by 3 bases and J by 0 bases, with 8 bases between them. The germline CDR1 and CDR2 sequences are SEHNR and FQNEAQ (reference sequence). The length of the CDR3 is 14 residues. The CDR3: CASSFPGSNYGYTF. The CDR3 DNA follows: TGTGCCAGCAGCTTTCCAGGATCTAACTATGGCTACACCTTC.

V usage is TRBV2 and J usage is TRBJ2-7; 8 nucleotides match TRBD1. CDR3 size: 17 residues. Germline V gene lookup returns CDR1 SNHLY and CDR2 FYNNEI. The junction had 13 bases not matched to a gene; V was cut back by 6 bases and J by 0 bases. The CDR3 spells CASSDVGRDRGSYEQYF. The CDR3 DNA sequence: TGTGCCAGCAGCGATGTGGGTCGAGACAGGGGCTCCTACGAGCAGTACTTC.

The V call is TRBV27, the J call TRBJ1-5; no definite D call. The CDR3 totals 13 residues. Germline V gives CDR1 MNHEY, CDR2 SMNVEV (reference sequence). Trimming removed 3 bases at V and 1 base at J, with 4 bases between. CDR3 nucleotide sequence: TGTGCCAGCAGTTTGGGCAGCAATCAGCCCCAGCATTTT. As protein: CASSLGSNQPQHF.

The genes are TRBV30 and TRBJ2-5; the match to TRBD1 covers 7 bases. The tail of the sequence fits TRBJ2-7 better, so the J call may be wrong. The length of the CDR3 is 14 residues. Germline CDR1 and CDR2: GTSNPN and SVGIG (reference sequence). CDR3 in amino acids: CAWDPGQGVGEQYF. The CDR3 region has the DNA TGTGCCTGGGATCCCGGGCAGGGGGTAGGCGAGCAGTACTTC.

The rearrangement links TRBV6-4 to TRBJ1-2; 7 bases map to TRBD1. The CDR3 is 13 residues long. Germline V gives CDR1 MRHNA, CDR2 SNTAGT. V dropped 3 bases and J dropped 7; count of bases not matched to a gene: 5. CDR3 DNA sequence: TGTGCCAGCAGTGAGCACAGGGGTGGTGGCTACACCTTC. Its translation: CASSEHRGGGYTF.

V gene TRBV28 combines with J gene TRBJ2-7, with 7 bases matching TRBD1. J gave up 3 bases and V 5 bases, and 7 bases lay outside the gene matches. CDR1 and CDR2 (germline): MDHEN, SYDVKM. CDR3 length: 14 amino acids. CDR3 in amino acids: CASSITGVGYEQYF. CDR3 nucleotide sequence: TGTGCCAGCAGTATCACAGGGGTCGGCTACGAGCAGTACTTC.

The chain carries TRBV28 and TRBJ1-5; weak D call: TRBD1 (5 bases). From germline, CDR1 is MDHEN and CDR2 SYDVKM. The V end lost 6 bases, the J end lost 3 bases, and 18 bases lay between the germline ends. The CDR3 has 16 residues. The CDR3 DNA sequence: TGTGCCAGCAGAGGTACAGGTTTTGGAAACAATCAGCCCCAGCATTTT. Residues: CASRGTGFGNNQPQHF.

J is TRBJ2-7 and V is TRBV5-6; TRBD2 is a possible D gene (6 bases). Germline CDR1 reads SGHDT; CDR2 reads YYEEEE. V was shortened by 4 bases and J by 7 bases, with 9 bases between the two germline ends. CDR3 length: 11 residues. The CDR3 DNA sequence: TGTGCCAGCAGCCTGGCGGGGGAGCAGTACTTC. Translation gives CASSLAGEQYF.

V usage is TRBV5-4 and J usage is TRBJ2-7; D is unresolved. Germline V gene lookup returns CDR1 SGHNT and CDR2 YYREEE (reference sequence). V was clipped by 2 bases and J by 3 bases, with 15 bases between them. The CDR3 has 15 amino acids. CDR3 sequence: CASSLSRGLNYEQYF. The CDR3 region has the DNA TGTGCCAGCAGCTTATCGCGAGGTTTAAACTACGAGCAGTACTTC.

This chain's CDR3 is CASSEILAGGPGELFF. The DNA for the CDR3 is TGTGCCAGCAGTGAAATACTAGCGGGAGGGCCCGGGGAGCTGTTTTTT. This chain links TRBV6-1 with TRBJ2-2, with 13 bases that match TRBD2. The CDR3 has 16 amino acids. CDR1 and CDR2 (germline): MNHNS, SASEGT. V was pared by 2 bases and J by 6 bases, with 3 bases of the junction left unmatched.